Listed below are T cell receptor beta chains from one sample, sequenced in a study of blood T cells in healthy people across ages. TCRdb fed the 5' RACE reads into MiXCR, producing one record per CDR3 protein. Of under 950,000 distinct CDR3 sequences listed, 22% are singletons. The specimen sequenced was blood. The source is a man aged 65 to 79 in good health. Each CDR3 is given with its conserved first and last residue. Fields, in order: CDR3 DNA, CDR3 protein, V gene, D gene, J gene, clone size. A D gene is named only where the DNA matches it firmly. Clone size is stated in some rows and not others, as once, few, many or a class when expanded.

cdr3_nt: TGCAGTGCGAGAGGACTAGCGGGAGTACATGAGCAGTTCTTC
cdr3_aa: CSARGLAGVHEQFF
v_call: TRBV20-1
d_call: TRBD2
j_call: TRBJ2-1
clone_size: .

cdr3_nt: TGTGCCAGCTCACTTAACCGGGACAGTAGCTATGGCTACACCTTC
cdr3_aa: CASSLNRDSSYGYTF
v_call: TRBV18
d_call: TRBD1
j_call: TRBJ1-2
clone_size: many

cdr3_nt: TGTGCCAGCAGTCTCTTGACGGGCTATGGCTACACCTTC
cdr3_aa: CASSLLTGYGYTF
v_call: TRBV12-3/TRBV12-4
d_call: .
j_call: TRBJ1-2
clone_size: few

cdr3_nt: TGTGCCAGCAATGAGGTCCCGGAGACCCAGTACTTC
cdr3_aa: CASNEVPETQYF
v_call: TRBV28
d_call: .
j_call: TRBJ2-5
clone_size: .

cdr3_nt: TGCAGTGCTAGGTCTTCGGGGGATACGCAGTATTTT
cdr3_aa: CSARSSGDTQYF
v_call: TRBV20-1
d_call: .
j_call: TRBJ2-3
clone_size: .

cdr3_nt: TGTGCCAGCAGCTTAGATCACTCAGGTCAGCCCCAGCATTTT
cdr3_aa: CASSLDHSGQPQHF
v_call: TRBV11-2
d_call: .
j_call: TRBJ1-5
clone_size: .

cdr3_nt: TGTGCCAGCAGGCAAGCGGAAAACATTCAGTACTTC
cdr3_aa: CASRQAENIQYF
v_call: TRBV12-3/TRBV12-4
d_call: .
j_call: TRBJ2-4
clone_size: few

cdr3_nt: TGTGCCAGCAGCCACGGCGGCAGCGGCCAAGAGACCCAGTACTTC
cdr3_aa: CASSHGGSGQETQYF
v_call: TRBV7-8
d_call: .
j_call: TRBJ2-5
clone_size: .

cdr3_nt: TGTGCCATCAGTGAATTTGAGGGGACTATAGAAGGCTACACCTTC
cdr3_aa: CAISEFEGTIEGYTF
v_call: TRBV10-3
d_call: .
j_call: TRBJ1-2
clone_size: few

cdr3_nt: TGTGCCAGCAGTGTCCTGGGCGTGAAATCTGGAAACACCATATATTTT
cdr3_aa: CASSVLGVKSGNTIYF
v_call: TRBV2
d_call: .
j_call: TRBJ1-3
clone_size: .

cdr3_nt: TGTGCCAGCAGCTTGGCCGGGCACAGCCGGGGGACTGAAGCTTTCTTT
cdr3_aa: CASSLAGHSRGTEAFF
v_call: TRBV5-5
d_call: .
j_call: TRBJ1-1
clone_size: few

cdr3_nt: TGCAGTGCTAGGCCGCCGGGACAGGGGGCTAACACCATATATTTT
cdr3_aa: CSARPPGQGANTIYF
v_call: TRBV20-1
d_call: TRBD1
j_call: TRBJ1-3
clone_size: .

cdr3_nt: TGTGCCAGCAGCTTGACAGGGACTTCTGGCTACACCTTC
cdr3_aa: CASSLTGTSGYTF
v_call: TRBV7-2
d_call: TRBD1
j_call: TRBJ1-2
clone_size: .

cdr3_nt: TGTGCCAGCAGCCCTGACCTAGCGGGCCTCGGGAATGAGCAGTTCTTC
cdr3_aa: CASSPDLAGLGNEQFF
v_call: TRBV5-6
d_call: TRBD2
j_call: TRBJ2-1
clone_size: few

cdr3_nt: TGCAGCGTCGCCCCTGACGGGTGGGAGCTGTTTTTT
cdr3_aa: CSVAPDGWELFF
v_call: TRBV29-1
d_call: .
j_call: TRBJ2-2
clone_size: .

cdr3_nt: TGTGCCAGCAGCCAGGCACCGGGACAGGGCACAGATACGCAGTATTTT
cdr3_aa: CASSQAPGQGTDTQYF
v_call: TRBV14
d_call: TRBD1
j_call: TRBJ2-3
clone_size: few

cdr3_nt: TGTGCCAGCAGACCCTCCGGGACAGGGGGTGAAAAACTGTTTTTT
cdr3_aa: CASRPSGTGGEKLFF
v_call: TRBV6-2/TRBV6-3
d_call: TRBD1
j_call: TRBJ1-4
clone_size: .

cdr3_nt: TGTGCCAGCAGTGCCGGGACCCACACCGGGGAGCTGTTTTTT
cdr3_aa: CASSAGTHTGELFF
v_call: TRBV12-3/TRBV12-4
d_call: .
j_call: TRBJ2-2
clone_size: .

cdr3_nt: TGTGCCAGCAGGGCTAGACAGAACTCCTATAATTCACCCCTCCACTTT
cdr3_aa: CASRARQNSYNSPLHF
v_call: TRBV2
d_call: .
j_call: TRBJ1-6
clone_size: few

cdr3_nt: TGTGCCAGCAGTCGTACTAGCGTGAGCTCCTACAATGAGCAGTTCTTC
cdr3_aa: CASSRTSVSSYNEQFF
v_call: TRBV27
d_call: TRBD2
j_call: TRBJ2-1
clone_size: once

cdr3_nt: TGTGCCAGCAGCTTAACCAGTGATTTTGGGGCCAACGTCCTGACTTTC
cdr3_aa: CASSLTSDFGANVLTF
v_call: TRBV7-6
d_call: .
j_call: TRBJ2-6
clone_size: .

cdr3_nt: TGTGCCACCAGTGATCCGACAGGGGGCTATGGCTACACCTTC
cdr3_aa: CATSDPTGGYGYTF
v_call: TRBV24-1
d_call: TRBD1
j_call: TRBJ1-2
clone_size: .

cdr3_nt: TGTGCCATCAAAGACGGGGGTACAGATACGCAGTATTTT
cdr3_aa: CAIKDGGTDTQYF
v_call: TRBV10-3
d_call: .
j_call: TRBJ2-3
clone_size: many

cdr3_nt: TGTGCCAGCAGTCGGGTTTCGGTCGATCAGCCCCAGCATTTT
cdr3_aa: CASSRVSVDQPQHF
v_call: TRBV12-3/TRBV12-4
d_call: .
j_call: TRBJ1-5
clone_size: few

cdr3_nt: TGCAGCGTTGACGGGGGGCGATCTGAGCAGTTCTTC
cdr3_aa: CSVDGGRSEQFF
v_call: TRBV29-1
d_call: .
j_call: TRBJ2-1
clone_size: .

cdr3_nt: TGTGCCACCAGCAGAGTGACTGGCGGGAGATCGACAGATACGCAGTATTTT
cdr3_aa: CATSRVTGGRSTDTQYF
v_call: TRBV15
d_call: TRBD2
j_call: TRBJ2-3
clone_size: few

cdr3_nt: TGTGCCAGCAGCTTAACACCAGGTAGCACAGATACGCAGTATTTT
cdr3_aa: CASSLTPGSTDTQYF
v_call: TRBV7-3
d_call: .
j_call: TRBJ2-3
clone_size: .

cdr3_nt: TGCAGCGTTGAACCGCCCGGAGATACGCAGTATTTT
cdr3_aa: CSVEPPGDTQYF
v_call: TRBV29-1
d_call: .
j_call: TRBJ2-3
clone_size: few

cdr3_nt: TGTGCCAGCAGAACAGCGGGGGAAGTCTACGAGCAGTACTTC
cdr3_aa: CASRTAGEVYEQYF
v_call: TRBV28
d_call: TRBD2
j_call: TRBJ2-7
clone_size: few

cdr3_nt: TGTGCCAGCAGCCTCGGACGCCGGGAGGAGTACTTC
cdr3_aa: CASSLGRREEYF
v_call: TRBV7-2
d_call: TRBD2
j_call: TRBJ2-7
clone_size: .

cdr3_nt: TGCAGTGCTAGAGAGGGGGGGTCCGGGGCCAACGTCCTGACTTTC
cdr3_aa: CSAREGGSGANVLTF
v_call: TRBV20-1
d_call: TRBD2
j_call: TRBJ2-6
clone_size: .

cdr3_nt: TGTGCCAGCAGCCATCTGACAGGGACCACCTACGAGCAGTACTTC
cdr3_aa: CASSHLTGTTYEQYF
v_call: TRBV4-2
d_call: TRBD1
j_call: TRBJ2-7
clone_size: .

cdr3_nt: TGCAGTGCCCAGTTTGGACAGACAAATGAAAAACTGTTTTTT
cdr3_aa: CSAQFGQTNEKLFF
v_call: TRBV20-1
d_call: .
j_call: TRBJ1-4
clone_size: .

cdr3_nt: TGCGCCAGCAGCTTGGACGGCATTAATTCACCCCTCCACTTT
cdr3_aa: CASSLDGINSPLHF
v_call: TRBV5-1
d_call: .
j_call: TRBJ1-6
clone_size: .

cdr3_nt: TGTGCCAGCAGCTTGGTGCTAGCGGGAGGTCTCAATGAGCAGTTCTTC
cdr3_aa: CASSLVLAGGLNEQFF
v_call: TRBV5-5
d_call: TRBD2
j_call: TRBJ2-1
clone_size: many

cdr3_nt: TGTGCCAGCAGCTTGGAGGTTCGGCCGGGGGGGCCCGTGAAGACCCAGTACTTC
cdr3_aa: CASSLEVRPGGPVKTQYF
v_call: TRBV5-5
d_call: TRBD2
j_call: TRBJ2-5
clone_size: many

cdr3_nt: TGTGCCAGCAGTTTTGGCCCGGGCTACTCTGGAAACACCATATATTTT
cdr3_aa: CASSFGPGYSGNTIYF
v_call: TRBV12-3/TRBV12-4
d_call: .
j_call: TRBJ1-3
clone_size: few

cdr3_nt: TGTGCCAGCAGCCGGACTGAAGCTTTCTTT
cdr3_aa: CASSRTEAFF
v_call: TRBV6-6
d_call: .
j_call: TRBJ1-1
clone_size: few

cdr3_nt: TGTGCCAGCAGTTTAAACAGCCTTAGCAATCAGCCCCAGCATTTT
cdr3_aa: CASSLNSLSNQPQHF
v_call: TRBV12-3/TRBV12-4
d_call: .
j_call: TRBJ1-5
clone_size: .

cdr3_nt: TGTGCCAGCAGCTTAGATAACGGGGGGTCCGAGACCCAGTACTTC
cdr3_aa: CASSLDNGGSETQYF
v_call: TRBV7-6
d_call: TRBD2
j_call: TRBJ2-5
clone_size: .

cdr3_nt: TGTGCCAGCAGTGGACAGGGGATCGAGAAGACCCAGTACTTC
cdr3_aa: CASSGQGIEKTQYF
v_call: TRBV2
d_call: TRBD1
j_call: TRBJ2-5
clone_size: .

cdr3_nt: TGTGCCTGGAGTGGAGAAGGCGGAAAACTGTTTTTT
cdr3_aa: CAWSGEGGKLFF
v_call: TRBV30
d_call: .
j_call: TRBJ1-4
clone_size: .

cdr3_nt: TGCGCCAGCAGATTGCTAGCTAGCGGGAGCACAGATACGCAGTATTTT
cdr3_aa: CASRLLASGSTDTQYF
v_call: TRBV5-1
d_call: TRBD2
j_call: TRBJ2-3
clone_size: .

cdr3_nt: TGTGCCAGCAGTCCTCGCCTCGGTCAGGGGGTAGAGACCCAGTACTTC
cdr3_aa: CASSPRLGQGVETQYF
v_call: TRBV12-3/TRBV12-4
d_call: TRBD1
j_call: TRBJ2-5
clone_size: few

cdr3_nt: TGCAGTGCTAGAGATCCCGGGAGAACTGAAGCTTTCTTT
cdr3_aa: CSARDPGRTEAFF
v_call: TRBV20-1
d_call: .
j_call: TRBJ1-1
clone_size: .

cdr3_nt: TGTGCCAGCAGTTTAATGGGACAGGGGGGAGAGACCCAGTACTTC
cdr3_aa: CASSLMGQGGETQYF
v_call: TRBV28
d_call: TRBD1
j_call: TRBJ2-5
clone_size: few

cdr3_nt: TGCAGTGCTCCTCGGACTGGCTCCTACGAGCAGTACTTC
cdr3_aa: CSAPRTGSYEQYF
v_call: TRBV20-1
d_call: .
j_call: TRBJ2-7
clone_size: many

cdr3_nt: TGTGCCATCAGTGGGACACCGCTTTCTGACAATGAGCAGTTCTTC
cdr3_aa: CAISGTPLSDNEQFF
v_call: TRBV10-3
d_call: .
j_call: TRBJ2-1
clone_size: .

cdr3_nt: TGTGCCAGCAGTTACCACAAGCCCAATCAGCCCCAGCATTTT
cdr3_aa: CASSYHKPNQPQHF
v_call: TRBV6-2/TRBV6-3
d_call: .
j_call: TRBJ1-5
clone_size: .

cdr3_nt: TGTGCCAGCAGTTTCCGGGAAGGCTACACCTTC
cdr3_aa: CASSFREGYTF
v_call: TRBV12-3/TRBV12-4
d_call: .
j_call: TRBJ1-2
clone_size: .

cdr3_nt: TGTGCCAGCTCACCACCAGACAGGGAGAGGAGCTACACCTTC
cdr3_aa: CASSPPDRERSYTF
v_call: TRBV18
d_call: TRBD1
j_call: TRBJ1-2
clone_size: .

cdr3_nt: TGTGCCAGCAGCCAAGACAGACTTGCGGGGGAGCTGTTTTTT
cdr3_aa: CASSQDRLAGELFF
v_call: TRBV14
d_call: .
j_call: TRBJ2-2
clone_size: .

cdr3_nt: TGTGCCACCAGTGATCCCTGGACTAGCGGGTCCTACAATGAGCAGTTCTTC
cdr3_aa: CATSDPWTSGSYNEQFF
v_call: TRBV24-1
d_call: TRBD2
j_call: TRBJ2-1
clone_size: .

cdr3_nt: TGCAGTGCTAGAGATACGTGGGTTAACTATGGCTACACCTTC
cdr3_aa: CSARDTWVNYGYTF
v_call: TRBV20-1
d_call: .
j_call: TRBJ1-2
clone_size: few

cdr3_nt: TGTGCCAGCGAGCTGGGCACAGATACGCAGTATTTT
cdr3_aa: CASELGTDTQYF
v_call: TRBV2
d_call: .
j_call: TRBJ2-3
clone_size: many

cdr3_nt: TGCAGTGCCGTACTCGGGGGGGTGGGCAATGAGCAGTTCTTC
cdr3_aa: CSAVLGGVGNEQFF
v_call: TRBV20-1
d_call: TRBD2
j_call: TRBJ2-1
clone_size: few

cdr3_nt: TGTGCCAGTAGCAACACCGCAGGGCGACGGGGCTACACCTTC
cdr3_aa: CASSNTAGRRGYTF
v_call: TRBV19
d_call: .
j_call: TRBJ1-2
clone_size: .